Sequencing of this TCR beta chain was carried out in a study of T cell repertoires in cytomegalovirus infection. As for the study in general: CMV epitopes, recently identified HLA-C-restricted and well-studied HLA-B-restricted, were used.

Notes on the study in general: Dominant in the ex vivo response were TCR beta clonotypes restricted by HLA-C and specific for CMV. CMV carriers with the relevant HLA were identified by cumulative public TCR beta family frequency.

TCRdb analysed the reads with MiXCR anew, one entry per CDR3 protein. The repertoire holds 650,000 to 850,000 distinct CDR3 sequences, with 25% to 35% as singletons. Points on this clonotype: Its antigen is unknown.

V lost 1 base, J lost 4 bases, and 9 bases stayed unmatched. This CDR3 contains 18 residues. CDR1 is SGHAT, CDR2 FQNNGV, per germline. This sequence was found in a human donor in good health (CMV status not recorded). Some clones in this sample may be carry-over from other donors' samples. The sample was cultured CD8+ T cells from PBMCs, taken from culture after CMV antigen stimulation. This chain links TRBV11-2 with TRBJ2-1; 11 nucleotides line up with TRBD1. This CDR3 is CASSLGGGQGGPYNEQFF. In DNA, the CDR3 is TGTGCCAGCAGCTTAGGGGGGGGACAGGGGGGCCCTTACAATGAGCAGTTCTTC.